Listed below are T cell receptor beta chains from one sample, sequenced in a study of blood T cell repertoires in COVID-19. The table came from immunoSEQ multiplex PCR; TCRdb's copy has only in-frame clones and leaves some out. This sample has roughly 250,000 clones, with around 81% found just once. Sequencing used peripheral blood. These receptors originate from a man aged 45-65 years with active or convalescent COVID-19. Both conserved end residues are part of each CDR3.

V,length,J,CDR3
TRBV7-2,15,TRBJ1-6,CASSSGQGLTSPLHF
TRBV4-3,13,TRBJ1-1,CASSQGTGAEAFF
TRBV19,12,TRBJ2-7,CASSGGDYEQYF
TRBV15,17,TRBJ1-5,CATSREGGRNFNQPQHF
TRBV4-2,18,TRBJ2-2,CASSQVKLAGGLSGELFF
TRBV27,12,TRBJ1-1,CASGELGTEAFF
TRBV24-1,16,TRBJ2-3,CATSERQGAGTDTQYF
TRBV5-4,16,TRBJ2-2,CASSFGQGQNTGELFF
TRBV28,14,TRBJ1-4,CASSLFGAREKLFF
TRBV10-3,15,TRBJ1-4,CAISTPQGASEKLFF
TRBV11-2,12,TRBJ2-7,CASSLGKGGQYF
TRBV27,14,TRBJ2-2,CASSLPTSPGELFF
TRBV5-8,16,TRBJ1-6,CASSLATGRWNSPLHF
TRBV28,16,TRBJ1-5,CASSPPQGAQAQPQHF
TRBV2,16,TRBJ2-3,CASSELAGGRTDTQYF
TRBV25-1,12,TRBJ2-7,CASSEGLYEQYF
TRBV7-9,14,TRBJ1-2,CASSSRQSNYGYTF
TRBV5-1,14,TRBJ1-1,CASSLGAGGTEAFF
TRBV5-4,17,TRBJ2-1,CASSWGLPGSSYNEQFF
TRBV30,14,TRBJ1-2,CAWSGDRGRDGYTF
TRBV19,14,TRBJ2-1,CATGLAGDYNEQFF
TRBV30,13,TRBJ2-2,CALRQWDTGELFF
TRBV7-3,20,TRBJ1-5,CASSLREDRVVFVSNQPQHF
TRBV12-3/TRBV12-4,13,TRBJ1-1,CASIPDRNTEAFF
TRBV20-1,10,TRBJ1-5,CSANRQPQHF
TRBV9,13,TRBJ2-6,CASSAVGANVLTF
TRBV28,16,TRBJ2-3,CASRADSGGAIDTQYF
TRBV5-6,14,TRBJ2-1,CASSLGVGLSQQFF
TRBV6-2/TRBV6-3,16,TRBJ1-2,CASSYQGPQRRYGYTF
TRBV6-7,15,TRBJ2-1,CARLVGTGANNEQFF
TRBV10-3,14,TRBJ2-5,CAIRTGTGEGTQYF
TRBV11-2,15,TRBJ1-2,CASSETGGRGYGYTF
TRBV7-9,16,TRBJ2-3,CASSSTSGGAAATQYF
TRBV5-1,14,TRBJ2-5,CASSFGQGQETQYF
TRBV19,15,TRBJ2-1,CASSAGLNSYNEQFF
TRBV9,16,TRBJ2-3,CASSVGTSGSTDTQYF
TRBV21-1,19,TRBJ1-5,CASSNRGQPKILRNQPQHF
TRBV28,13,TRBJ1-2,CASSSGQYYGYTF
TRBV5-8,16,TRBJ1-1,CASSSVYRNMNTEAFF
TRBV5-1,14,TRBJ2-7,CASSSPGRGREQYF
TRBV7-2,16,TRBJ2-1,CASSLAARGTYNEQFF
TRBV11-2,14,TRBJ1-1,CASSLRGLDTEAFF
TRBV4-1,13,TRBJ1-1,CASSHRGGTEAFF
TRBV4-2,14,TRBJ2-3,CASSQGYNTDTQYF
TRBV27,15,TRBJ2-7,CASSLKGAVTYEQYF
TRBV7-3,17,TRBJ1-3,CASSLTVGQSSGNTIYF
TRBV5-1,15,TRBJ1-4,CASSLAGRVNEKLFF
TRBV9,14,TRBJ2-7,CASSVGLTGGEQYF
TRBV10-3,12,TRBJ1-1,CAISEQSTEAFF
TRBV30,14,TRBJ1-1,CAWSVPGRDTEAFF
TRBV30,11,TRBJ1-1,CAWTHGTEAFF
TRBV3-1/TRBV3-2,15,TRBJ1-2,CASSQVGSPRNGYTF
TRBV5-4,15,TRBJ1-6,CASSLGQAYNSPLHF
TRBV5-1,14,TRBJ1-5,CASSPAGQNQPQHF
TRBV7-9,15,TRBJ2-5,CASSFSEGAQETQYF